The entry below describes one TCR beta chain. The target antigen is unknown. Generated by immunoSEQ multiplex PCR, the TCRdb table keeps only in-frame clones and is missing some. The table records about 130,000 clones, approximately 86% of them present only once. Germline CDR1 is SGDLS and CDR2 is YYNGEE. The germline V and J ends were trimmed by 0 bases and 8 bases, with 14 bases remaining between them. The CDR3 has 15 residues. The data are from a study of identifying expanded T cells in peripheral blood. Study observations and caveats: Variance in clone template counts between roughly two-week samples significantly increased with total template count across all healthy donors.

This chain joins TRBV9 and TRBJ1-4; the D gene is possibly TRBD1 (5 bases). Sequences were obtained from blood. This TCR was recovered from a person aged 18 to 69 in good health. This CDR3 is CASSVGGQGHEKLFF. Here the CDR3 DNA reads TGTGCCAGCAGCGTAGGAGGTCAGGGCCACGAAAAACTGTTTTTT.